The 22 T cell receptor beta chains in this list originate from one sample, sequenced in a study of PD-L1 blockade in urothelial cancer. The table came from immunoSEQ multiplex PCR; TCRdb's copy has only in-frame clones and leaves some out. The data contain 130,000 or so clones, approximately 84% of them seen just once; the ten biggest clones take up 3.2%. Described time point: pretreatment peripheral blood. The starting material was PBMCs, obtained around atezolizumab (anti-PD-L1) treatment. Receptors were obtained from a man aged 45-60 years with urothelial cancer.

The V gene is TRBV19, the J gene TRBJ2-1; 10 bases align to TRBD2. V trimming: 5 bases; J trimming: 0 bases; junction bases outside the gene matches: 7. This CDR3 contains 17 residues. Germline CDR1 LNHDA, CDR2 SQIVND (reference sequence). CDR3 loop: CASSRPSGSTSYNEQFF. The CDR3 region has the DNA TGTGCCAGTAGTCGTCCTAGCGGGAGCACCTCCTACAATGAGCAGTTCTTC. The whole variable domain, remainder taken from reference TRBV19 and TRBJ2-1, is DGGITQSPKYLFRKEGQNVTLSCEQNLNHDAMYWYRQDPGQGLRLIYYSQIVNDFQKGDIAEGYSVSREKKESFPLTVTSAQKNPTAFYLCASSRPSGSTSYNEQFFGPGTRLTVL.

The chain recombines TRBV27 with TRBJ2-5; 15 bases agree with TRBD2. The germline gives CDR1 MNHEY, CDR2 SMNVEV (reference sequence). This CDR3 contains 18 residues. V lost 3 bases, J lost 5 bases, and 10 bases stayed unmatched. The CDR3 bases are TGTGCCAGCAGTTTTGGGACTAGCGGGAGGTCTACTAGGGAGACCCAGTACTTC. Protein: CASSFGTSGRSTRETQYF.

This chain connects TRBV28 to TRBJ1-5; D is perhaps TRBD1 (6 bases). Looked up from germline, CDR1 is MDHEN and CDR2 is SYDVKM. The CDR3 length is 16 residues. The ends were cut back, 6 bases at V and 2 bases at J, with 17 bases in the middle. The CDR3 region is CASRPRGGRGNQPQHF. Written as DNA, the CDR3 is TGTGCCAGCAGACCACGGGGGGGCCGCGGCAATCAGCCCCAGCATTTT.

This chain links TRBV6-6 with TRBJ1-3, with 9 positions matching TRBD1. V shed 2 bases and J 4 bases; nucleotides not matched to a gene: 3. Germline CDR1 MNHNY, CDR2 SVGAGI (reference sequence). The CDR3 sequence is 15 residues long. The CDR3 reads CASSYTTGGGNTIYF. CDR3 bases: TGTGCCAGCAGTTACACTACAGGGGGCGGAAACACCATATATTTT.

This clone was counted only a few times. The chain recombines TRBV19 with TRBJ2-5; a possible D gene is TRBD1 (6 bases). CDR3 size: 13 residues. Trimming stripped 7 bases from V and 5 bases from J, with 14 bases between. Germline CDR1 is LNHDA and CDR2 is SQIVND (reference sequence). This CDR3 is CASTGGAPETQYF. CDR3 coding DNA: TGTGCCAGTACTGGGGGCGCCCCGGAGACCCAGTACTTC.

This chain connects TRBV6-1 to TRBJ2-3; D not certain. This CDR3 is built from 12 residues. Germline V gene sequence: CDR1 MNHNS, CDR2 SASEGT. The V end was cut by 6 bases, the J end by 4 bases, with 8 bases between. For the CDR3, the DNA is TGTGCCAGCAGCCAGATGGCAGATACGCAGTATTTT. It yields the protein CASSQMADTQYF.

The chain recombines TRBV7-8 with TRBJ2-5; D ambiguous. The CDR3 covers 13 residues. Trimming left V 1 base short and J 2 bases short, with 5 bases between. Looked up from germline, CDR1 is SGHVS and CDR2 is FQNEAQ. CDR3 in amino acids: CASSLGLQETQYF. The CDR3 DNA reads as TGTGCCAGCAGCTTAGGTTTACAAGAGACCCAGTACTTC.

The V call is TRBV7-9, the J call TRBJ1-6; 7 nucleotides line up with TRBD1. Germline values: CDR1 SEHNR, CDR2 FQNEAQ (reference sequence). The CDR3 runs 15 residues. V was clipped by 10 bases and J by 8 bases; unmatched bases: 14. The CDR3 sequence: CAIKDWDQGDSPLHF. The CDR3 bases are TGTGCCATCAAAGACTGGGACCAGGGGGATTCACCCCTCCACTTT.

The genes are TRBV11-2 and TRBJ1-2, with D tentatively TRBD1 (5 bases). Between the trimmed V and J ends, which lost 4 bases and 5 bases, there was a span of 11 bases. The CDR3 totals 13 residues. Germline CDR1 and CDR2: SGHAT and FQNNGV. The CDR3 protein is CASSSTGGYGYTF. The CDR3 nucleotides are TGTGCCAGCAGCTCGACCGGGGGGTATGGCTACACCTTC.

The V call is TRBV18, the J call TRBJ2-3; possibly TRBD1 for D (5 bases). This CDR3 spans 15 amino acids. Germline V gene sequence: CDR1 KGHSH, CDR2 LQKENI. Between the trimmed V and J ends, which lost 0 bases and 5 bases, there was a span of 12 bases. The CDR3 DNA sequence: TGTGCCAGCTCACCACCGGGGTGGGGCCAAGATACGCAGTATTTT. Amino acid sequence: CASSPPGWGQDTQYF.

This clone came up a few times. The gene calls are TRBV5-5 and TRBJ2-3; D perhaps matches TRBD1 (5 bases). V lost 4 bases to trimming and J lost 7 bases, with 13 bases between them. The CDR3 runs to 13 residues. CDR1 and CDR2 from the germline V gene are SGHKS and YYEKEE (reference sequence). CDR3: CASSSLQVNTQYF. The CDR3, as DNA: TGTGCCAGCAGCAGCCTACAGGTGAATACGCAGTATTTT.

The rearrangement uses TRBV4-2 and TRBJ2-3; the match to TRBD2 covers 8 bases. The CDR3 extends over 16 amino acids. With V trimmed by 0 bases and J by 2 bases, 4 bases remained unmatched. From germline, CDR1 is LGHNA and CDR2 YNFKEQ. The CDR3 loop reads CASSQDSGGITDTQYF. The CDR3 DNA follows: TGTGCCAGCAGCCAAGATTCGGGAGGGATCACAGATACGCAGTATTTT.

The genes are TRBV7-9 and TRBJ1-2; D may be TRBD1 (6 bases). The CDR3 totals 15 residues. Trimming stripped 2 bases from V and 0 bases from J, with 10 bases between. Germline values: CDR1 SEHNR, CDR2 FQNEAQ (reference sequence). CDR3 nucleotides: TGTGCCAGCAGCTTACCAAGGGGGTCTAACTATGGCTACACCTTC. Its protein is CASSLPRGSNYGYTF.

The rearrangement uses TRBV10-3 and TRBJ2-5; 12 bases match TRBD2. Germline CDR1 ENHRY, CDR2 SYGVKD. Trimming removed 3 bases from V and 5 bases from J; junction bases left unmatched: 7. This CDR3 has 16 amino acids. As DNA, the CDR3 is TGTGCCATCAGTGATCCTAGCGGGAGGGCCCTCGAGACCCAGTACTTC. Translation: CAISDPSGRALETQYF.

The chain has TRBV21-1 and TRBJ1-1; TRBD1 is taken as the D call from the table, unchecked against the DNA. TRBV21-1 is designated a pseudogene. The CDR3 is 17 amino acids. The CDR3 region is CASSKEGTGSFGTEAFF. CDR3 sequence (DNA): TGTGCCAGCAGCAAAGAGGGGACAGGTTCATTCGGCACTGAAGCTTTCTTT.

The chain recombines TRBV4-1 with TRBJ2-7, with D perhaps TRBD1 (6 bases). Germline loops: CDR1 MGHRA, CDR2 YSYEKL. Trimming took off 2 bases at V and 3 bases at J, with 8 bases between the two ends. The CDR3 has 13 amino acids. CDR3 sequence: CASSQQQGYEQYF. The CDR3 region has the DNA TGCGCCAGCAGCCAACAACAGGGCTACGAGCAGTACTTC.

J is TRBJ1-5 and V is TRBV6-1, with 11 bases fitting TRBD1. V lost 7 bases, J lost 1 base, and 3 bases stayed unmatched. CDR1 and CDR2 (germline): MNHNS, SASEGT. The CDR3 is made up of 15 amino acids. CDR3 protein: CASKDRGPSNQPQHF. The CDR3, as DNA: TGTGCCAGCAAGGACAGGGGGCCGAGCAATCAGCCCCAGCATTTT.

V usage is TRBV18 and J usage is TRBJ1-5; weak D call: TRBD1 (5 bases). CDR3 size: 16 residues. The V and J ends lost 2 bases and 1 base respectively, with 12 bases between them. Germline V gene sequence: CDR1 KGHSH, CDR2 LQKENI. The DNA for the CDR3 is TGTGCCAGCTCACCATCAGGGCCGGCGAGCAATCAGCCCCAGCATTTT. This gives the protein CASSPSGPASNQPQHF.

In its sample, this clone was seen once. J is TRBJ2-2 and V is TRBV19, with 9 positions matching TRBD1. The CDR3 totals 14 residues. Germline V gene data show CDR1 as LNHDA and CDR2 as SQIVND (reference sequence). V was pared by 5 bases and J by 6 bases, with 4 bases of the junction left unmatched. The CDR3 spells CASSERTGAGELFF. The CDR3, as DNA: TGTGCCAGTAGTGAACGGACAGGGGCCGGGGAGCTGTTTTTT.

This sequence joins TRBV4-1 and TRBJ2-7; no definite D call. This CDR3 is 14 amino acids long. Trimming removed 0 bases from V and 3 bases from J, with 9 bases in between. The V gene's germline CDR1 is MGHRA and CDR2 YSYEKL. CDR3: CASSQDLGGYEQYF. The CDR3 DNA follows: TGCGCCAGCAGCCAAGATCTAGGCGGCTACGAGCAGTACTTC.

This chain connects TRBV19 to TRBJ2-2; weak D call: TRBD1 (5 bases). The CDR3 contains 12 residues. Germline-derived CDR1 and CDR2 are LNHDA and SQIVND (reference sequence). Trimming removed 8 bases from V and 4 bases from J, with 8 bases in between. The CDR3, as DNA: TGTGCCAGTTTCAGGGCCACCGGGGAGCTGTTTTTT. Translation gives CASFRATGELFF.

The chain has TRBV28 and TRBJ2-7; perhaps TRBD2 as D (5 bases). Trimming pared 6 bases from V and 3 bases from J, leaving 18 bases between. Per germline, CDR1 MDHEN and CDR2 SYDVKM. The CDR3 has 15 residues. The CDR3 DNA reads TGTGCCAGCAGCCTTAAGAGGGATCTTAACTACGAGCAGTACTTC. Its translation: CASSLKRDLNYEQYF.